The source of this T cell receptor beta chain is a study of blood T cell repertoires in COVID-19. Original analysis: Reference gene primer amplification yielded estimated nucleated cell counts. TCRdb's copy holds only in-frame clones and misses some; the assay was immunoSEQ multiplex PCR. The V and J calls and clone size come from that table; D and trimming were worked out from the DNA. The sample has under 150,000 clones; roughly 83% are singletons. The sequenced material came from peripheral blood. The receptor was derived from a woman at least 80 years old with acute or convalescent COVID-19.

This CDR3 is CSASVLEGGPHTQYF. The DNA for the CDR3 is TGCAGTGCTAGTGTCCTTGAGGGAGGGCCTCATACGCAGTATTTT. The chain carries TRBV20-1 and TRBJ2-3, with 7 bases aligning to TRBD2. The J segment lost 7 bases and the V segment lost 3 bases, leaving 13 bases of the junction unmatched. The CDR3 runs 15 residues. Germline V lookup: CDR1 DFQATT, CDR2 SNEGSKA (reference sequence).